This T cell receptor (beta chain) was captured by sequencing in a study of metastatic and nonmetastatic thyroid tumors. Study information: Repertoire data that came from the blood and tumor or nodule tissue of malignant and benign thyroid patients were compared.

Deletions cut 1 base from V and 4 bases from J, with 11 bases between. The CDR3 spans 14 residues. Germline values: CDR1 SGHKS, CDR2 YYEKEE (reference sequence). General study findings and limits: As reported, TCR beta diversity in blood and tumor was significantly higher in malignant thyroid tumors than in benign nodules.

In the original workflow: Clinicopathological groups of papillary thyroid cancer showed CDR3 differences that were used to build a distant-metastasis classifier. TCRdb re-called the PCR reads through MiXCR. For this entry, the V and J calls and clone size follow TCRdb and not the study's own pipeline. The data show roughly 16,000 clones, with about a sixth seen just once and around a sixth held by the top ten. Thyroid surgery had not been preceded by any treatment in any patient. This clone was counted ten times or more. Its antigen is unknown. The sequenced material came from blood. The TCR originated in a female donor with papillary thyroid cancer or a benign thyroid nodule (not recorded which). Some clones in this sample may be carry-over from other donors' samples. The V gene is TRBV5-5, the J gene TRBJ1-2; D possibly corresponds to TRBD1 (6 bases). CDR3 DNA sequence: TGTGCCAGCAGCTTGCCCAAGGACAGCTATGGCTACACCTTC. Translated: CASSLPKDSYGYTF.